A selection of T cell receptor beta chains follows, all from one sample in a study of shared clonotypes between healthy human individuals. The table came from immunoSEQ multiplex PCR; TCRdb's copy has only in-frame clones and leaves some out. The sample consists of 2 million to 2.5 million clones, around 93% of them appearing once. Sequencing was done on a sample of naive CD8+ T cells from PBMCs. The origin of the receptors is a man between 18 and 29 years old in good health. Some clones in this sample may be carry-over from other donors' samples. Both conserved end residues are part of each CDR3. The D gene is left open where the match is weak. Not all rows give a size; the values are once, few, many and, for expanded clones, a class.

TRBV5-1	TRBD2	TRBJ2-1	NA	CASSSSGIYNEQFF	TGCGCCAGCAGCTCTAGCGGGATCTACAATGAGCAGTTCTTC
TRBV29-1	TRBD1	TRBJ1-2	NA	CSVGTGGRYTF	TGCAGCGTAGGGACAGGCGGTCGCTACACCTTC
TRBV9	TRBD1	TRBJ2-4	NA	CASSVQSGQGYTNIQYF	TGTGCCAGCAGCGTACAATCGGGACAGGGGTATACAAACATTCAGTACTTC
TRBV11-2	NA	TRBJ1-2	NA	CASSLSPISGEHYGYTF	TGTGCCAGCAGCTTATCTCCTATTTCAGGGGAACACTATGGCTACACCTTC
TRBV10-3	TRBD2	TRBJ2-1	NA	CAISESSGIKPNEQFF	TGTGCCATCAGTGAGTCGAGCGGGATTAAGCCCAATGAGCAGTTCTTC
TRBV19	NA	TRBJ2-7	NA	CASSAGTPDYEQYF	TGTGCCAGTAGTGCCGGGACTCCCGACTACGAGCAGTACTTC
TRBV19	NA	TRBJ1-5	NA	CASSIWGFEQPQHF	TGTGCCAGTAGTATCTGGGGGTTCGAGCAGCCCCAGCATTTT
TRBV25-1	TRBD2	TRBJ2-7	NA	CASSEVGEGFYEQYF	TGTGCCAGCAGTGAGGTAGGGGAGGGTTTCTACGAGCAGTACTTC
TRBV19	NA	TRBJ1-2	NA	CASSMKPGYGYTF	TGTGCCAGTAGTATGAAGCCAGGCTATGGCTACACCTTC
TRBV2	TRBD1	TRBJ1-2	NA	CASSEKGADYGYTF	TGTGCCAGCAGTGAAAAGGGGGCGGACTATGGCTACACCTTC
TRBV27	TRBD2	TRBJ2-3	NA	CASSLGGRTDTQYF	TGTGCCAGCAGTTTGGGAGGGAGAACAGATACGCAGTATTTT
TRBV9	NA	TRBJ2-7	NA	CASSAGTGSSYEQYF	TGTGCCAGCAGCGCGGGCACAGGGAGCTCCTACGAGCAGTACTTC
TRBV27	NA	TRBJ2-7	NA	CASSRGWEQYF	TGTGCCAGCAGTCGGGGCTGGGAGCAGTACTTC
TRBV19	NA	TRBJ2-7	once	CASSSPTGASYEQYF	TGTGCCAGTAGTTCTCCGACAGGCGCTTCCTACGAGCAGTACTTC
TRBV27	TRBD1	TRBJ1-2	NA	CASSSRTGDYTF	TGTGCCAGCAGTTCAAGGACAGGGGACTACACCTTC
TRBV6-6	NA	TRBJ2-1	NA	CASSYGLNEQFF	TGTGCCAGCAGTTACGGACTTAATGAGCAGTTCTTC